Listed here is a single T cell receptor beta chain. RNA transcripts yielded amplified TCR beta CDR3 regions. The HTBI set primed first-round TCR CDR3 RT-PCR. Each CDR3 protein gets one entry after TCRdb re-called the multiplex PCR reads with MiXCR. Of around 480,000 distinct CDR3 sequences in the sample, about 15% are singletons; the top ten hold about 17%. PBMCs were derived from around 10 ml fresh peripheral blood. The sample is drawn from a study of T cells in Graves' hyperthyroidism and ophthalmopathy. Trimming pared 1 base from V and 1 base from J, leaving 9 bases between. The CDR3 totals 15 residues. Germline loops: CDR1 KGHSH, CDR2 LQKENI.

The sample was blood. This chain connects TRBV18 to TRBJ2-3; TRBD2 might be the D (5 bases). The clonotype was recovered from a woman aged 18-35 years with Graves' hyperthyroidism. The CDR3 nucleotides are TGTGCCAGCTCACCACACCGGGAACGCACAGATACGCAGTATTTT. It specifies CASSPHRERTDTQYF.